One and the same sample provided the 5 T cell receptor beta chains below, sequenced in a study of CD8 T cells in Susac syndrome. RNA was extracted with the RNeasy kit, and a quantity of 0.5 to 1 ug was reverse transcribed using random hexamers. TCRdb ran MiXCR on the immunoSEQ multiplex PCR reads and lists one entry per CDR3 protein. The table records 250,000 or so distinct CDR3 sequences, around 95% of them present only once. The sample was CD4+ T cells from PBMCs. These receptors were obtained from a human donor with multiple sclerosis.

In DNA, the CDR3 is TGCGCCAGCAGCCAAGATGCGGGACCGCAGCCCCAGCATTTT. This encodes CASSQDAGPQPQHF. The V and J genes are TRBV4-1 and TRBJ1-5; tentative D call: TRBD1 (5 bases). V shed 0 bases and J shed 7 bases, with 10 bases lying between them. Germline CDR1 is MGHRA and CDR2 is YSYEKL. This CDR3 contains 14 residues.

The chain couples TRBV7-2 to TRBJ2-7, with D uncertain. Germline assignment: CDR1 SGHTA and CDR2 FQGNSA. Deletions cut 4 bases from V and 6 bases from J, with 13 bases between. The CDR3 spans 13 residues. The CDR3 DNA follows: TGTGCCAGCAGCTCACAGAGGACCGGCGAGCAGTACTTC. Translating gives CASSSQRTGEQYF.

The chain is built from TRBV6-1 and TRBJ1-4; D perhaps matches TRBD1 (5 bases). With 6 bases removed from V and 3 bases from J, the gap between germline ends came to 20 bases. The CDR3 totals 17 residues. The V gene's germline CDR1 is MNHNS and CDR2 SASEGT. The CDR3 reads CASSPGRAVEANEKLFF. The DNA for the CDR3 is TGTGCCAGCAGCCCCGGCAGGGCTGTTGAGGCTAATGAAAAACTGTTTTTT.

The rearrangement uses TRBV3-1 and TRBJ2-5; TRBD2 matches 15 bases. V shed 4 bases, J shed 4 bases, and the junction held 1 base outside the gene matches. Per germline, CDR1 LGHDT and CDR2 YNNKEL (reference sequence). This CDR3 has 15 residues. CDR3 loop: CASSRTSGRVETQYF. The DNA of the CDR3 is TGTGCCAGCAGCCGGACTAGCGGGAGGGTAGAGACCCAGTACTTC.

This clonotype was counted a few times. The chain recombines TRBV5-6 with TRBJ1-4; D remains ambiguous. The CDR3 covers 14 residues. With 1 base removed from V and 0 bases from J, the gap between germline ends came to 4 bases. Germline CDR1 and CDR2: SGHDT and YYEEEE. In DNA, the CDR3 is TGTGCCAGCAGCTTGACAGCAACTAATGAAAAACTGTTTTTT. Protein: CASSLTATNEKLFF.